These 17 T cell receptor beta chains came from one sample sequenced in a study of identical twins. TCRdb reprocessed the 5' RACE reads with MiXCR, giving one entry per CDR3 protein. This sample yields some 440,000 distinct CDR3 sequences, of which more than 20% are seen a single time; about 2.7% belongs to the top ten. The same sample was also used in a study of T cells expressing NK-cell markers.

Sequencing input: CD4+ T cells sorted from blood. These receptors originate from a woman between 18 and 29 years old in good health.

This clonotype has only a few counts. The rearrangement joins TRBV10-1 to TRBJ2-1, with 8 bases fitting TRBD2. Germline CDR1 reads WNHNN; CDR2 reads SYGVQD (reference sequence). With V trimmed by 2 bases and J by 9 bases, 3 bases remained unmatched. The length of the CDR3 is 13 residues. The CDR3 coding sequence is TGCGCCAGCAGTGAGAATCTAGCGGGTGAGCAGTTCTTC. As protein: CASSENLAGEQFF.

CDR3 loop: CASSLAGTGANYGYTF. In DNA, the CDR3 is TGTGCCAGCAGCTTAGCCGGGACAGGAGCTAACTATGGCTACACCTTC. The rearrangement links TRBV7-2 to TRBJ1-2, with TRBD1 matching over 8 bases. The CDR3 is made up of 16 amino acids. J was trimmed by 0 bases and V by 0 bases; bases with no gene match: 3. Germline V gene lookup returns CDR1 SGHTA and CDR2 FQGNSA.

This chain uses TRBV12-3 or TRBV12-4 with TRBJ2-1; tentative D call: TRBD2 (6 bases). The V and J ends lost 5 bases and 4 bases respectively, with 12 bases between them. The CDR3 has 14 residues. The CDR3 nucleotides are TGTGCCAGCAGTCCCCAGCGGGTGTACAATGAGCAGTTCTTC. Translated: CASSPQRVYNEQFF.

The chain has TRBV6-2 or TRBV6-3 and TRBJ2-7, with 9 positions matching TRBD2. This CDR3 is 16 amino acids long. V lost 4 bases, J lost 3 bases, and 10 bases stayed unmatched. Germline CDR1 reads MNHEY; CDR2 reads SVGEGT. CDR3 sequence reads: CASSSLLGLASYEQYF. CDR3 sequence (DNA): TGTGCCAGCAGTTCTCTCCTCGGACTAGCGAGCTACGAGCAGTACTTC.

This rearrangement joins TRBV12-3 or TRBV12-4 to TRBJ2-1; D may be TRBD2 (5 bases). The CDR3 totals 14 residues. Trimming removed 10 bases from V and 4 bases from J, with 17 bases in between. CDR3: CAIRANPGYNEQFF. DNA of the CDR3: TGTGCCATTAGAGCGAACCCGGGGTACAATGAGCAGTTCTTC.

V is TRBV11-2 and J is TRBJ2-3; D uncertain. V dropped 3 bases and J dropped 6 bases, with 13 bases sitting between them. The CDR3 is 14 residues long. The V gene's germline CDR1 is SGHAT and CDR2 FQNNGV. Here the CDR3 DNA reads TGTGCCAGCAGCTTTAATCATCCACCGGATACGCAGTATTTT. It codes for CASSFNHPPDTQYF. Drawing the rest from reference TRBV11-2 and TRBJ2-3, the complete variable domain is EAGVAQSPRYKIIEKRQSVAFWCNPISGHATLYWYQQILGQGPKLLIQFQNNGVVDDSQLPKDRFSAERLKGVDSTLKIQPAKLEDSAVYLCASSFNHPPDTQYFGPGTRLTVL.

Remarks on this clonotype: A much more abundant neighbour one base away suggests this may be a read error. The chain carries TRBV5-1 and TRBJ1-2; D uncertain. This CDR3 contains 13 residues. Looked up from germline, CDR1 is SGHRS and CDR2 is YFSETQ. The CDR3 region has the DNA TGCGCCAGCGGCTTGGATACTAACTATGGCTACACCTTC. The encoded protein is CASGLDTNYGYTF.

This clonotype appeared once. This sequence joins TRBV28 and TRBJ2-2, with TRBD1 identical over 7 bases. Germline assignment: CDR1 MDHEN and CDR2 SYDVKM. V trimming: 9 bases; J trimming: 4 bases; junction bases outside the gene matches: 11. The CDR3 runs 15 residues. CDR3 in amino acids: CASHSQGRSTGELFF. In DNA, the CDR3 is TGTGCCAGTCACTCACAGGGGCGAAGCACCGGGGAGCTGTTTTTT.

V and J are TRBV20-1 and TRBJ2-3; D not certain. Germline V gene sequence: CDR1 DFQATT, CDR2 SNEGSKA (reference sequence). The CDR3 is 13 residues long. The ends were cut back, 3 bases at V and 0 bases at J, with 7 bases in the middle. CDR3 sequence (DNA): TGCAGTGCTAGGTTCTCAAGCACAGATACGCAGTATTTT. This codes for CSARFSSTDTQYF.

This clonotype was seen more than once but under ten times. J is TRBJ2-4 and V is TRBV12-3 or TRBV12-4; D possibly matches TRBD1 or TRBD2 (5 bases each). Trimming left V 6 bases short and J 6 bases short, with 12 bases between. This CDR3 region has 13 residues. CDR3 loop: CASSQFGGNIQYF. The DNA of the CDR3 is TGTGCCAGCAGCCAATTTGGGGGAAACATTCAGTACTTC.

In DNA, the CDR3 is TGTGCCAGCAGCCCTAGCGGGTTAGCAGATACGCAGTATTTT. Translation: CASSPSGLADTQYF. This chain links TRBV9 with TRBJ2-3, with TRBD2 matching 8 bases. Germline V CDR1 and CDR2: SGDLS, YYNGEE. Unmatched junction bases numbered 5, after V lost 4 bases and J lost 4 bases. This CDR3 is built from 14 residues.

A word on this clonotype: Since a much larger clone is just one base distant, this may be a read error. The gene calls are TRBV19 and TRBJ2-5; the match to TRBD2 covers 10 bases. Trimming at V came to 2 bases and at J to 4 bases, leaving 4 bases not matched to a gene. Per the germline V gene, CDR1 is LNHDA and CDR2 is SQIVND (reference sequence). The CDR3 contains 15 residues. The CDR3 DNA follows: TGTGCCAGTAGTATATGGACTAGCGGAAGAGAGACCCAGTACTTC. Amino acids: CASSIWTSGRETQYF.

The chain couples TRBV20-1 to TRBJ2-4; 9 bases are shared with TRBD1. J gave up 1 base and V 1 base, and 5 bases lay outside the gene matches. The CDR3 contains 16 residues. Germline V gene data show CDR1 as DFQATT and CDR2 as SNEGSKA (reference sequence). CDR3 region: CSARVQGAKAKNIQYF. DNA of the CDR3: TGCAGTGCTAGAGTACAGGGGGCGAAGGCCAAAAACATTCAGTACTTC.

This clonotype showed up many times. The chain combines TRBV7-9 with TRBJ1-1; D remains unclear. The germline CDR1 and CDR2 sequences are SEHNR and FQNEAQ (reference sequence). The length of the CDR3 is 14 residues. V was cut by 5 bases and J by 1 base, with 11 bases left in between. The CDR3 region is CASSLLGRNTEAFF. The DNA for the CDR3 is TGTGCCAGCAGCCTCCTGGGAAGGAACACTGAAGCTTTCTTT.

This clonotype was picked up a small number of times. This chain connects TRBV4-3 to TRBJ2-7; TRBD1 matches at 8 bases. V lost 0 bases, J lost 2 bases, and 6 bases stayed unmatched. CDR3 size: 16 residues. Per the germline V gene, CDR1 is LGHNA and CDR2 is YSLEER. The CDR3 DNA reads TGCGCCAGCAGCCAAGACCCCGGGACAGGAGCCTACGAGCAGTACTTC. Amino acid sequence: CASSQDPGTGAYEQYF.

This chain uses TRBV29-1 with TRBJ2-7; 7 bases map to TRBD2. This CDR3 spans 12 amino acids. Germline CDR1 and CDR2: SQVTM and ANQGSEA. J was trimmed by 7 bases and V by 6 bases; bases with no gene match: 9. CDR3 residues: CSVQAGSWEQYF. Written as DNA, the CDR3 is TGCAGCGTCCAAGCGGGGAGTTGGGAGCAGTACTTC.

This clonotype was counted a few times. V and J are TRBV12-3 or TRBV12-4 and TRBJ1-5; no clear D gene. The V and J ends lost 3 bases and 3 bases respectively, with 9 bases between them. This CDR3 spans 14 amino acids. The CDR3, as DNA: TGTGCCAGCAGTTTTGCGCTACACAATCAGCCCCAGCATTTT. It specifies CASSFALHNQPQHF.